The count of the clone carrying this TCR beta chain is one. Clones were read by immunoSEQ multiplex PCR, and TCRdb kept only the in-frame ones, dropping some. This table has about 19,000 clones, around nine tenths appearing once. The data originate from a study of T cell changes during pregnancy in multiple sclerosis. The clonotype comes from a female donor in good health, enrolled as a control in a pregnancy study. Here the sequenced sample was CD8+ T cells from peripheral blood mononuclear cells, taken after pregnancy.

CDR3 bases: TGTGCCAGCTCACCGGGGCAGGGCCCTACCTACGAGCAGTACTTC. Translation: CASSPGQGPTYEQYF. The gene calls are TRBV18 and TRBJ2-7; D perhaps matches TRBD1 (5 bases). Germline V gene sequence: CDR1 KGHSH, CDR2 LQKENI. This CDR3 is 15 amino acids long. Trimming shortened V by 3 bases and J by 2 bases, and 14 bases separated the two germline ends.